Given below is one TCR beta chain in context. Its antigen remains unidentified. This entry belongs to a study of cytomegalovirus exposure and HLA in healthy donors. Study-wide results and limits: In vitro testing confirmed a few CMV-associated chains as specific for CMV antigens. Researchers counted 164 TCR beta chains as cytomegalovirus-associated. In the 95 to 150 validation repertoires, approximately 93% of cluster scores exceeded 0, per a later analysis.

Separation from the approximately 660-subject first cohort characterized the roughly 130-subject validation cohort, to which the donors belonged. Trimming shortened V by 2 bases and J by 2 bases, and 10 bases separated the two germline ends. Germline-derived CDR1 and CDR2 are MDHEN and SYDVKM. This CDR3 has 15 amino acids. Measured with immunoSEQ multiplex PCR; TCRdb has only the in-frame clones, and not every one. The repertoire holds around 150,000 clones, with around 90% as singletons. The V and J genes are TRBV28 and TRBJ1-3; a weak D match, TRBD1 (6 bases). This sequence originates from a woman aged 18-35 years in good health and CMV-seropositive. Sequencing was performed on PBMCs. Here the CDR3 DNA reads TGTGCCAGCAGTTTACGAGCAGGGGCTGGAAACACCATATATTTT. Its translation is CASSLRAGAGNTIYF.